The rows below give T cell receptor beta chains drawn from one sample of a study of T cells in localized non-small cell lung cancer. Some clones are missing from TCRdb's copy, which holds only in-frame ones; the method was immunoSEQ multiplex PCR. The sample has about 2,900 clones; roughly 25% are singletons. Sequencing was performed on lung tumor tissue, taken before any cancer treatment. All receptors derive from a male donor aged 60 or older with stage III lung adenocarcinoma. Each CDR3 is given with its conserved first and last residue. D genes are given only for firm matches. Only part of the rows carry a size: once, few, many, or a class if the clone is expanded.

TRBJ2-1,-,-,TRBV19,CASSPLTNNEQFF,TGTGCCAGTAGCCCATTGACGAACAATGAGCAGTTCTTC
TRBJ2-2,few,-,TRBV19,CASSIVGLQKNTGELFF,TGTGCCAGTAGTATAGTGGGGCTTCAAAAGAACACCGGGGAGCTGTTTTTT
TRBJ2-1,-,TRBD1,TRBV19,CASIGGQAGEIAQFF,TGTGCCAGTATCGGGGGACAGGCAGGGGAGATAGCGCAGTTCTTC
TRBJ2-3,few,-,TRBV19,CATQRDSGASTDTQYF,TGTGCCACCCAACGGGACAGCGGGGCCTCCACAGATACGCAGTATTTT
TRBJ2-3,medium-sized,-,TRBV6-8,CASTRSTGWHGDTQYF,TGTGCCAGCACCCGGTCTACAGGATGGCATGGGGATACGCAGTATTTT
TRBJ1-2,-,TRBD1,TRBV2,CASRRQGNYGYTF,TGTGCCAGCAGAAGACAGGGGAACTATGGCTACACCTTC
TRBJ2-1,medium-sized,-,TRBV11-3,CASSLAPGVGNEQFF,TGTGCCAGCAGCTTGGCCCCGGGAGTGGGCAATGAGCAGTTCTTC
TRBJ2-3,-,-,TRBV14,CASSVTSGAGTQYF,TGTGCCAGCAGCGTGACTAGTGGAGCTGGTACGCAGTATTTT
TRBJ1-1,-,-,TRBV11-3,CASSLVGGGLTEAFF,TGTGCCAGCAGCTTAGTCGGCGGGGGTTTGACTGAAGCTTTCTTT
TRBJ2-7,few,-,TRBV4-1,CASSQVSSGTLHYEQYF,TGCGCCAGCAGCCAAGTTTCATCCGGGACCTTGCACTACGAGCAGTACTTC